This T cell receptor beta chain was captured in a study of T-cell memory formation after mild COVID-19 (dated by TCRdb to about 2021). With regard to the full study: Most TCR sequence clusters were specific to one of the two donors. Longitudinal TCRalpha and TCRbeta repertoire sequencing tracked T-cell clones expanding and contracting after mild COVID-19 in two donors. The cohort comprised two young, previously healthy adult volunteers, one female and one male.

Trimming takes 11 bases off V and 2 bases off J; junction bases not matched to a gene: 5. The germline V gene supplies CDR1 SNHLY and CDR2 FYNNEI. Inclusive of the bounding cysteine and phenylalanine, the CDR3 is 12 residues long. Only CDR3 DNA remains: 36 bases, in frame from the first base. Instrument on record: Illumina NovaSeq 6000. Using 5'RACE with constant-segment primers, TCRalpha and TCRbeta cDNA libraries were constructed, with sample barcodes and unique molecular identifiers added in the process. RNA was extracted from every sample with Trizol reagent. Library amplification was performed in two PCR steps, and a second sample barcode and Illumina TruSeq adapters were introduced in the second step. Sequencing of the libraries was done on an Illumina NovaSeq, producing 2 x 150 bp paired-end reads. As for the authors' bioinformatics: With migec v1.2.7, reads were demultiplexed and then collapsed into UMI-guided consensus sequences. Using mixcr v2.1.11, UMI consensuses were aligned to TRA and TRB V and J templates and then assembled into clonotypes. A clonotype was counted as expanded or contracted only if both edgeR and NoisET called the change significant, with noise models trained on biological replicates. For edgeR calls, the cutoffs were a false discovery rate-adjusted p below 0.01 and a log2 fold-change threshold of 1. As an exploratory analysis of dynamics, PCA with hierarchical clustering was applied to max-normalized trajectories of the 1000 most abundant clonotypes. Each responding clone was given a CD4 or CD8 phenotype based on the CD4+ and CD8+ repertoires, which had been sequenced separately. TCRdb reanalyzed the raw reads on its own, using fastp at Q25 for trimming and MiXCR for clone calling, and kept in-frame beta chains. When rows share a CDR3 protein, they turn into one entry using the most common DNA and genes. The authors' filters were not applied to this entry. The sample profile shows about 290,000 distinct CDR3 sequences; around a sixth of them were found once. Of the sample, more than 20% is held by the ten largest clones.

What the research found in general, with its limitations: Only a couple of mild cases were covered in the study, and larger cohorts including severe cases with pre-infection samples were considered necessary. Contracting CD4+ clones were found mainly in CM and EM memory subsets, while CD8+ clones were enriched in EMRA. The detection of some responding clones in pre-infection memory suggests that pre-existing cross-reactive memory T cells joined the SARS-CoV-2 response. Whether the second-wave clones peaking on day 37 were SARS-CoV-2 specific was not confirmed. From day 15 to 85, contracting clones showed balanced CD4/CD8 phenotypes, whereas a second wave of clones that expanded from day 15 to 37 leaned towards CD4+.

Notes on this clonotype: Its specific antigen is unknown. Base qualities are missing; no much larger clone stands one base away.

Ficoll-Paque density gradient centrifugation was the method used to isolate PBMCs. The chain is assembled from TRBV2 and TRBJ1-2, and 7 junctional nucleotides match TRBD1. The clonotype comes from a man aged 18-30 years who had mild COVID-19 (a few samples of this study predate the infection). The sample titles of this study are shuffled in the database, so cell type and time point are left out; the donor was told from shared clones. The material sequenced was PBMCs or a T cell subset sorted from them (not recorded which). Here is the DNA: TGTGCCTGCAAGACAGGGAACTATGGCTACACCTTC. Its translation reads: CACKTGNYGYTF.